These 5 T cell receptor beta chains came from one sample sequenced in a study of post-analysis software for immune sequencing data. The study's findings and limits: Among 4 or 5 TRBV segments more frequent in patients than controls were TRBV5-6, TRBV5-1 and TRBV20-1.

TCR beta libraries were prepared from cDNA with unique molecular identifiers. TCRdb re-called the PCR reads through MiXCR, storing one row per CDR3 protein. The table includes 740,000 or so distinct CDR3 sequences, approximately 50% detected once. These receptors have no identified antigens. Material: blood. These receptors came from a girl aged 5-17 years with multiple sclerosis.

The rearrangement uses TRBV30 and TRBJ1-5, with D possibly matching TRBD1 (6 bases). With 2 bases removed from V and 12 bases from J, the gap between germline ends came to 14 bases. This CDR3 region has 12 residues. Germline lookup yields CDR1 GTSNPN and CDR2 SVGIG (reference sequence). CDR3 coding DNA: TGTGCCTGGAGTCTCCCCCGGGGGCTCCAGCATTTT. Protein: CAWSLPRGLQHF. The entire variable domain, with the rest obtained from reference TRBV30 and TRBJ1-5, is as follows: SQTIHQWPATLVQPVGSPLSLECTVEGTSNPNLYWYRQAAGRGLQLLFYSVGIGQISSEVPQNLSASRPQDRQFILSSKKLLLSDSGFYLCAWSLPRGLQHFGDGTRLSIL.

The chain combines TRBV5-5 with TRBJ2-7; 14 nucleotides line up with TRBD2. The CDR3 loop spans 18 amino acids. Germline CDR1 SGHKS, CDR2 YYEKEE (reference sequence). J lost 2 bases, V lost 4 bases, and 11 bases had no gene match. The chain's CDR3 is CASSAHGLAGGQTYEQYF. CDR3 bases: TGTGCCAGCAGCGCACATGGACTAGCGGGAGGTCAAACCTACGAGCAGTACTTC.

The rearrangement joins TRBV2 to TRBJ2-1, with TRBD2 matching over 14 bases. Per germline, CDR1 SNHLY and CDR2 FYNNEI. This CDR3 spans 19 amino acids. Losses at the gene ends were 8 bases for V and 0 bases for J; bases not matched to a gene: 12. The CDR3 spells CASPNGGLAGVGSYNEQFF. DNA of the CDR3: TGTGCCAGCCCCAATGGGGGACTAGCGGGAGTGGGCTCCTACAATGAGCAGTTCTTC.

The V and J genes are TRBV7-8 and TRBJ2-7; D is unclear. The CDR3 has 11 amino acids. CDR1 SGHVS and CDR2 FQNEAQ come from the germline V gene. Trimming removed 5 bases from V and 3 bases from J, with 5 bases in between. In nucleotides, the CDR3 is TGTGCCAGCAGCGCCCGCTACGAGCAGTACTTC. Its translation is CASSARYEQYF.

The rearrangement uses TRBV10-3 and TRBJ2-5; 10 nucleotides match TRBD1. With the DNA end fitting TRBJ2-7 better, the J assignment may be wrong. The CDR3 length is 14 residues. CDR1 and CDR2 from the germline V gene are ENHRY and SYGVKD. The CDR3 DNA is TGTGCCATCCGCAACGACAGGGGGCTCGACGAGCAGTACTTC. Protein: CAIRNDRGLDEQYF.